One and the same sample provided the 26 T cell receptor beta chains below, sequenced in a study of cytomegalovirus exposure and HLA in healthy donors (dated by TCRdb to 2015 to 2018). The receptor library was made with the immunoSEQ multiplex PCR assay. For the multiplex PCR, a mixture combining 60 forward primers for TCR Vbeta segments and 13 reverse primers for TCR Jbeta segments was used. TCRdb carries this immuneACCESS record with in-frame sequences only. Its versions omit some clonotypes, under half of them owing to an unresolved V gene in the studies checked, with the rest unexplained. In this sample the table shows some 250,000 clones, roughly 82% of which occur a single time. The top ten clonotypes cover around 5.4% of the sample. The sequenced sample consisted of PBMCs. The receptors were gathered from a woman aged 40-49 years in good health and CMV-seropositive.

The chain employs TRBV25-1 and TRBJ1-1, with D possibly matching TRBD1 (5 bases). Germline CDR1 and CDR2: MGHDK and SYGVNS. The CDR3 spans 14 residues. With 9 bases removed from V and 1 base from J, the gap between germline ends came to 15 bases. CDR3: CASLPPTGNTEAFF. CDR3 coding DNA: TGTGCCAGTTTACCTCCTACAGGGAACACTGAAGCTTTCTTT.

This clone was counted a single time. The chain is built from TRBV19 and TRBJ1-2; TRBD1 matches at 9 bases. The junction had 6 bases not matched to a gene; V was cut back by 1 base and J by 6 bases. Looked up from germline, CDR1 is LNHDA and CDR2 is SQIVND (reference sequence). The CDR3 runs 15 residues. The CDR3 coding sequence is TGTGCCAGTAGTATAGTGGTACAGGGGGCGGATGGCTACACCTTC. The encoded protein is CASSIVVQGADGYTF.

This CDR3 reads CASSPTGANEKLFF. The CDR3, as DNA: TGTGCCAGCAGCCCAACAGGGGCTAATGAAAAACTGTTTTTT. The chain joins TRBV7-8 to TRBJ1-4; 7 bases line up with TRBD1. V lost 5 bases, J lost 3 bases, and 3 bases stayed unmatched. Germline CDR1 SGHVS, CDR2 FQNEAQ. CDR3 length: 14 amino acids.

This chain joins TRBV5-6 and TRBJ2-7, with D perhaps matching TRBD2 (5 bases). Trimming stripped 7 bases from V and 2 bases from J, with 16 bases between. The CDR3 runs 14 residues. CDR1 is SGHDT, CDR2 YYEEEE, per germline. CDR3 residues: CASSRGRGTYEQYF. The CDR3 nucleotides are TGTGCCAGCTCCAGAGGGAGAGGGACCTACGAGCAGTACTTC.

V and J are TRBV18 and TRBJ1-2; 8 bases align to TRBD1. V lost 5 bases to trimming and J lost 4 bases; unmatched junction nucleotides: 6. CDR3 size: 14 residues. Germline-derived CDR1 and CDR2 are KGHSH and LQKENI. The CDR3 spells CASSADRARYGYTF. The CDR3 DNA follows: TGTGCCAGCTCAGCGGACAGGGCACGCTATGGCTACACCTTC.

V and J are TRBV28 and TRBJ1-6, with D possibly being TRBD1 (6 bases). The length of the CDR3 is 17 residues. Trimming shortened V by 7 bases and J by 0 bases, and 16 bases separated the two germline ends. The germline V gene encodes CDR1 MDHEN and CDR2 SYDVKM. The CDR3 region has the DNA TGTGCCAGCATGGGGCAGGGGTCGAGCTCCTATAATTCACCCCTCCACTTT. Residues: CASMGQGSSSYNSPLHF.

This rearrangement joins TRBV30 to TRBJ2-1; 7 bases map to TRBD1. The CDR3 sequence is 14 residues long. Looked up from germline, CDR1 is GTSNPN and CDR2 is SVGIG (reference sequence). J lost 7 bases, V lost 0 bases, and 6 bases had no gene match. Written as DNA, the CDR3 is TGTGCCTGGAGTGTACTTGCCAGGGGGAATGAGCAGTTCTTC. Protein product: CAWSVLARGNEQFF.

Comment on this clone: Additional DNA sequences in this sample encode the identical CDR3. The chain is built from TRBV5-1 and TRBJ2-7, with 7 positions matching TRBD1. Germline-derived CDR1 and CDR2 are SGHRS and YFSETQ. The CDR3 runs to 13 residues. V trimming: 3 bases; J trimming: 3 bases; junction bases outside the gene matches: 3. CDR3 sequence (DNA): TGCGCCAGCAGCTATGGACAGGACTACGAGCAGTACTTC. Translation gives CASSYGQDYEQYF.

This chain connects TRBV5-5 to TRBJ1-1; D is undetermined. In germline, CDR1 is SGHKS, CDR2 YYEKEE (reference sequence). V dropped 2 bases and J dropped 0 bases, with 8 bases sitting between them. CDR3 length: 14 residues. This CDR3 is CASSLSRVNTEAFF. For the CDR3, the DNA is TGTGCCAGCAGCTTATCACGGGTGAACACTGAAGCTTTCTTT. The whole variable domain, remainder taken from reference TRBV5-5 and TRBJ1-1, is DAGVTQSPTHLIKTRGQQVTLRCSPISGHKSVSWYQQVLGQGPQFIFQYYEKEERGRGNFPDRFSARQFPNYSSELNVNALLLGDSALYLCASSLSRVNTEAFFGQGTRLTVV.

This chain joins TRBV28 and TRBJ1-3; D remains unclear. Trimming cost V 2 bases and J 3 bases, with 11 bases left between them. Germline-derived CDR1 and CDR2 are MDHEN and SYDVKM. The CDR3 consists of 15 residues. This chain's CDR3 is CASSLLSGDGNTIYF. CDR3 bases: TGTGCCAGCAGTTTACTTAGCGGGGATGGAAACACCATATATTTT.

V is TRBV7-3 and J is TRBJ1-4, with 7 bases that match TRBD1. This CDR3 comprises 13 residues. CDR1 is SGHTA and CDR2 is FQGTGA in the germline V gene. Trimming took 5 bases from V and 7 from J; bases not matched to a gene: 4. CDR3 coding DNA: TGTGCCAGCAGCCAGGGGGTGGGTGAAAAACTGTTTTTT. It yields the protein CASSQGVGEKLFF. Using reference TRBV7-3 and TRBJ1-4 for the parts outside the CDR3, the full variable domain is GAGVSQTPSNKVTEKGKYVELRCDPISGHTALYWYRQSLGQGPEFLIYFQGTGAADDSGLPNDRFFAVRPEGSVSTLKIQRTERGDSAVYLCASSQGVGEKLFFGSGTQLSVL.

The chain combines TRBV30 with TRBJ2-1, with TRBD2 matching over 8 bases. Per the germline V gene, CDR1 is GTSNPN and CDR2 is SVGIG (reference sequence). The V and J ends lost 0 bases and 7 bases, in that order; junction bases with no gene match: 2. This CDR3 spans 13 amino acids. CDR3 bases: TGTGCCTGGAGTGTGTTAGCGGGAAATGAGCAGTTCTTC. Translated, it gives CAWSVLAGNEQFF.

This clone was counted once. The rearrangement joins TRBV9 to TRBJ1-6, with D possibly matching TRBD1 (6 bases). The CDR3 contains 14 residues. Germline CDR1 reads SGDLS; CDR2 reads YYNGEE. The V gene lost 3 bases and the J gene lost 9 bases, with 13 bases spanning the gap. The CDR3 coding sequence is TGTGCCAGCAGCGCGGACAGAGTGACTTCACCCCTCCACTTT. Translating it yields CASSADRVTSPLHF. Full variable domain (missing parts from reference TRBV9 and TRBJ1-6): DSGVTQTPKHLITATGQRVTLRCSPRSGDLSVYWYQQSLDQGLQFLIQYYNGEERAKGNILERFSAQQFPDLHSELNLSSLELGDSALYFCASSADRVTSPLHFGNGTRLTVT.

This chain links TRBV19 with TRBJ2-1; 9 bases match TRBD1. This CDR3 contains 16 residues. Trimming took 5 bases from V and 12 from J; bases not matched to a gene: 17. Germline V gene data show CDR1 as LNHDA and CDR2 as SQIVND (reference sequence). CDR3 nucleotide sequence: TGTGCCAGTAGTTCCAGACAGGGGGAGAGACCGATCCGGCAGTTCTTC. It encodes CASSSRQGERPIRQFF. The variable domain in full, completed from reference TRBV19 and TRBJ2-1, reads DGGITQSPKYLFRKEGQNVTLSCEQNLNHDAMYWYRQDPGQGLRLIYYSQIVNDFQKGDIAEGYSVSREKKESFPLTVTSAQKNPTAFYLCASSSRQGERPIRQFFGPGTRLTVL.

The chain couples TRBV11-2 to TRBJ1-5, with unresolved D. This CDR3 spans 13 amino acids. Germline CDR1 is SGHAT and CDR2 is FQNNGV. With 3 bases removed from V and 7 bases from J, the gap between germline ends came to 10 bases. The CDR3 DNA reads as TGTGCCAGCAGCTTCGGGGTTGGGCAGCCCCAGCATTTT. The encoded protein is CASSFGVGQPQHF.

The rearrangement uses TRBV10-3 and TRBJ1-2; D is perhaps TRBD1 (5 bases). CDR3 length equals 15 residues. V shed 2 bases and J shed 6 bases, with 16 bases lying between them. Germline V lookup: CDR1 ENHRY, CDR2 SYGVKD. CDR3 region: CAISEKQELGHGYTF. DNA for the CDR3: TGTGCCATCAGTGAGAAACAGGAATTAGGCCATGGCTACACCTTC.

The rearrangement links TRBV5-6 to TRBJ2-7, with D tentatively TRBD1 (5 bases). This CDR3 is built from 12 residues. Per germline, CDR1 SGHDT and CDR2 YYEEEE. The V gene lost 0 bases and the J gene lost 4 bases, with 5 bases spanning the gap. The CDR3 region is CASSLEGYEQYF. The CDR3 region has the DNA TGTGCCAGCAGCTTGGAGGGGTACGAGCAGTACTTC.

V usage is TRBV4-1 and J usage is TRBJ2-3; D is unresolved. Germline CDR1 and CDR2: MGHRA and YSYEKL. The V and J ends lost 0 bases and 2 bases respectively, with 15 bases between them. The CDR3 runs 17 residues. The CDR3 nucleotides are TGCGCCAGCAGCCAAGAAGGAACAGTCCGTATCACAGATACGCAGTATTTT. Encoded protein: CASSQEGTVRITDTQYF.

The gene calls are TRBV27 and TRBJ2-3, with D perhaps TRBD2 (5 bases). Trimming left V 3 bases short and J 1 base short, with 5 bases between. The CDR3 length is 13 residues. Germline V gene sequence: CDR1 MNHEY, CDR2 SMNVEV (reference sequence). The CDR3: CASSFGGTDTQYF. In DNA form, the CDR3 reads TGTGCCAGCAGTTTCGGGGGCACAGATACGCAGTATTTT.

This sequence joins TRBV11-3 and TRBJ2-7, with 8 bases that match TRBD1. Germline CDR1 and CDR2: SGHNT and YENEEA. The junction had 7 bases not matched to a gene; V was cut back by 3 bases and J by 3 bases. The CDR3 consists of 15 residues. The CDR3 reads CASSFSGTGYYEQYF. CDR3 sequence (DNA): TGTGCCAGCAGCTTTAGTGGGACAGGCTACTACGAGCAGTACTTC.

This sequence joins TRBV7-6 and TRBJ2-6; 13 bases match TRBD2. CDR1 and CDR2 (germline): SGHVS, FNYEAQ. The junction had 2 bases not matched to a gene; V was cut back by 1 base and J by 2 bases. The CDR3 contains 18 residues. The CDR3 reads CASSLGGLAGAGANVLTF. The CDR3 DNA is TGTGCCAGCAGCTTAGGAGGACTAGCGGGGGCTGGGGCCAACGTCCTGACTTTC.

The CDR3 region is CASSTQHNEKLFF. The CDR3 DNA sequence: TGTGCCAGCAGTACACAGCATAATGAAAAACTGTTTTTT. The chain combines TRBV6-1 with TRBJ1-4; D unresolved. The CDR3 is made up of 13 amino acids. From germline, CDR1 is MNHNS and CDR2 SASEGT. V was shortened by 5 bases and J by 4 bases, with 8 bases between the two germline ends.

The gene calls are TRBV5-1 and TRBJ2-2; D gene ambiguous. CDR1 and CDR2 from the germline V gene are SGHRS and YFSETQ. This CDR3 spans 15 amino acids. V lost 0 bases and J 3 bases, leaving 9 bases between the germline ends. CDR3 sequence: CASSLGSGDTGELFF. The CDR3 coding sequence is TGCGCCAGCAGCTTGGGTTCTGGAGACACCGGGGAGCTGTTTTTT.

The chain joins TRBV11-3 to TRBJ1-1; D uncertain. Germline V CDR1 and CDR2: SGHNT, YENEEA. The V gene lost 2 bases and the J gene lost 5 bases, with 6 bases spanning the gap. CDR3 length equals 12 residues. CDR3 bases: TGTGCCAGCAGCTTAACGAGGACTGAAGCTTTCTTT. Protein sequence: CASSLTRTEAFF. Full variable domain (missing parts from reference TRBV11-3 and TRBJ1-1): EAGVVQSPRYKIIEKKQPVAFWCNPISGHNTLYWYLQNLGQGPELLIRYENEEAVDDSQLPKDRFSAERLKGVDSTLKIQPAELGDSAVYLCASSLTRTEAFFGQGTRLTVV.

The chain recombines TRBV7-3 with TRBJ2-4; D unresolved. Germline lookup yields CDR1 SGHTA and CDR2 FQGTGA. Trimming removed 5 bases from V and 4 bases from J, with 15 bases in between. The length of the CDR3 is 15 residues. Here the CDR3 DNA reads TGTGCCAGCAGCCAGTCGTTTGGTCCGAAAAACATTCAGTACTTC. Amino acid sequence: CASSQSFGPKNIQYF.

This chain connects TRBV19 to TRBJ1-5; the match to TRBD1 covers 7 bases. This CDR3 spans 12 amino acids. Germline CDR1 LNHDA, CDR2 SQIVND (reference sequence). V trimming: 5 bases; J trimming: 11 bases; junction bases outside the gene matches: 6. The CDR3 is CASSGGGRAQHF. CDR3 bases: TGTGCCAGTAGTGGAGGGGGCAGGGCCCAGCATTTT.